This T cell receptor (beta chain) stems from a study of cytomegalovirus exposure and HLA in healthy donors (dated by TCRdb to the late 2010s). With respect to the entire study: In an earlier analysis of 587 of the donors, approximately 300 Gb of sequence data and some 100 million unique TCR beta sequences from about 180 million T cells were reported. An early release that covered approximately 600 HLA-typed donors contained approximately 300 gigabases of sequencing data and about 84 million unique TCR sequences. Among the approximately 420 genotyped donors, under 90% belonged to the genetic ancestry cluster associated with self-reported Caucasian donors. The aim of the study was to test whether cataloging public T cell receptors could identify signatures of past pathogen exposure. The T cell repertoires of some 700 subjects were profiled by immunosequencing and related to cytomegalovirus serostatus. Along with the roughly 700-subject first cohort, a separate validation cohort of over a hundred different subjects was used. The study combined high-throughput TCR immunosequencing, statistical association of individual TCRs with disease status, and machine learning to predict cytomegalovirus infection status. A later analysis re-examined previously published TCR beta repertoires from roughly 650 donors and added high-resolution HLA genotyping to investigate patterns of TCR occurrence. The later analysis used no new phenotypic data to find candidate immune exposures, relying instead on TCR beta sequences and their occurrence across donors. To decide whether each TCR beta V gene segment behaved as functional or pseudogenic, an earlier analysis of fewer than 750 of the donors relied on high-throughput TCR beta sequencing. Alongside the repertoire data, information on donor age, sex, ethnicity and CMV serostatus was compiled. In a later genetic analysis, genome-wide SNP genotypes for about 55% of the roughly 700 donors were used, and that subset was treated as a discovery cohort. All discovery cohort repertoires had been generated using a single sequencing platform. Class I and class II HLA loci were covered by the typing at four-digit resolution. Typing coverage differed by locus: A, B, C, DRB1 and DQB1 were typed in about 620-630 donors, DQA1 in about 560, DPA1 in 600 to 610, and DPB1 in about 450. Because of strong linkage in the cohort, 4 to 6 DR-DQ haplotypes were treated as single units for association and clustering. Among roughly 400 genotyped donors of the cohort, an average of roughly 230,000 unique TCR beta nucleotide sequences was sequenced per donor, of which approximately 19% were non-productive.

In total, roughly 710 healthy bone marrow donors made up the cohort. All cohort members were sampled while nominally healthy, although unrecorded immune exposures were likely present. The donor was CMV seropositive and was included in the group of 300 or so seropositive cohort members. Every donor gave a peripheral blood sample, and the peripheral blood mononuclear cells from that sample were used for TCR beta sequencing. The Qiagen DNeasy Blood Extraction Kit was used to extract genomic DNA from the blood cell samples. Regarding this clone: What antigen it recognizes has not been identified. Base quality data are lacking; no much larger clone is found one base away.

Reading the germline V gene (reference sequence) gives CDR1 SEHNR and CDR2 FQNEAQ. From the cysteine through the phenylalanine, the CDR3 covers 16 amino acids. Only CDR3 DNA is held: 48 bases, read in frame from base 1. V sheds 5 bases and J sheds 0 bases, leaving 16 bases between their ends. Libraries were constructed by the immunoSEQ multiplex PCR assay. The multiplex PCR relied on a mix of 60 forward primers for TCR Vbeta segments and 13 reverse primers for TCR Jbeta segments. A multiplex PCR assay on genomic DNA amplified the CDR3 region of rearranged TCR beta genes. Amplified TCR beta libraries were sequenced as 87-base-pair reads on the Illumina HiSeq System. As for the authors' bioinformatics: In a later analysis, some 80 million unique TCR beta chains were counted across the 666 repertoires, and roughly 11 million of these chains were shared by at least two donors. Raw reads were error-corrected and collapsed into unique sequences with a nearest-neighbor algorithm that merged closely related sequences to remove PCR and sequencing errors. CDR3 sequences were aligned to IMGT reference sequences to assign V, D and J gene segments. For a sequence to be retained, a match of at least six nucleotides to both a V gene segment and a J gene segment was required. Rearrangements were classified as productive when the CDR3 lacked stop codons and remained in frame with V and J, and all other rearrangements were classified as non-productive. Following IMGT convention, CDR3 was defined as the stretch from the second conserved V-encoded cysteine up to the conserved J-encoded phenylalanine. Sequences without an unambiguous match to a single V gene segment were excluded from the earlier analysis of approximately 600 of the donors. An earlier analysis of roughly 590 of the donors called V segments functional above 56.7% productive rearrangements and segregating when the between-donor standard deviation exceeded 5%. A statistical classification framework was built to diagnose cytomegalovirus status from the catalog of TCR beta chain sequences. V and J gene assignment, in a later analysis, came from comparing TCR nucleotide sequences with IMGT/GENE-DB human TR gene sequences. Using the TCRdist pipeline, a later analysis assigned CDR3 sequences along with most-parsimonious VDJ recombination scenarios. A later analysis defined each TCR beta chain by its CDR3 amino acid sequence plus V-gene family, and excluded reads lacking a unique V-gene family. As a way to deal with suspected cross-contamination and a sequencing artifact, a later analysis dropped nearly 600 nucleotide sequences that were highly shared and had low generation probability. In a later analysis, a clonal expansion index for each public chain was calculated from normalized within-repertoire ranks of inferred template counts. In a later analysis, generation probabilities were computed using a VDJ recombination model fitted to out-of-frame rearrangements, and the results were checked against IGoR. In a later analysis, hypergeometric tests were used to score TCR-TCR, TCR-HLA and TCR-CMV co-occurrence, with a repertoire-size bias correction applied to TCR pairs. False discovery rates were estimated in a later analysis by permuting HLA or CMV assignments 20 times. A later analysis grouped co-occurring TCRs with DBSCAN, adding TCRdist sequence similarity when clustering within HLA-allele-positive subsets. Repertoires with fewer than 30,000 or more than 120,000 public chains were left out of co-occurrence clustering, as were five repertoires with anomalous nucleotide sharing. The immuneACCESS repertoire file appears here via TCRdb, limited to in-frame rearrangements. These files lack a portion of the clones; in checked studies, under half of the deficit traces to unresolved V genes, and the cause of the others is not known. That table furnishes V, J and clone size, whereas the DNA furnished D and trimming. This sample is represented by around 120,000 clones; 80% of them were singletons. 7.5% to 9.5% of the sample is taken by the ten largest.

What the work shows at the level of the full study, not this receptor alone: Assigning TCR associations to individual alleles was difficult when HLA alleles, especially DR and DQ, strongly co-occurred. According to a later analysis, most CMV-associated TCR beta chains appeared to be HLA-restricted, and the HLA associations seemed to be driven largely by CMV exposure. In a later analysis, TCR association rates were found to vary across HLA loci, with the most associated TCRs seen for DRB1 alleles and the fewest for HLA-C alleles. Most TCR sequences were seen in very few donors, while some public TCRs were found in many individuals. Because HLA typing was missing for some donors at each locus, association tests included only the typed subset. In a later analysis, several top co-occurrence clusters were reported to appear linked to parvovirus B19, influenza, CMV and Epstein-Barr virus. The authors suggested that the approach could potentially be generalized to other disease states and immunological phenotypes. The sequencing pipeline was judged likely to have produced a cluster of highly shared sequence variants as a technical artifact. A further reported finding was that TCR beta sequences accurately predicted the HLA-A and HLA-B alleles for most subjects in the first cohort. Compared with equally common non-associated chains, HLA-associated TCR beta chains in a later analysis were more clonally expanded and had lower generation probabilities. In a later analysis, about 17,000 TCR beta sequences were associated with specific HLA alleles at a false discovery rate of 0.05. CMV serostatus was the only immune exposure information available for the cohort. In this cohort, only TCR beta chains were sequenced, and detectable features were limited by the absence of alpha or paired-chain data. The presence/absence analyses assumed that sequencing depth was roughly uniform across donors, and that assumption may not be true. A total of 150 to 200 TCR beta chains were listed by the study as associated with cytomegalovirus. An earlier analysis of 587 of the donors showed that most TCR beta V segments appeared in productive rearrangements either about 87% or about 30% of the time, which broadly matched IMGT annotations. A few of the identified cytomegalovirus-associated TCR beta chains were confirmed in vitro to be specific for cytomegalovirus antigens. Compared with the roughly 600-donor mean, donors in an Asian-associated ancestry cluster had fewer N-insertions in productive TCRs, according to a later genetic analysis. Correlated functional status among segregating V segments might reflect linkage disequilibrium, but an unknown experimental factor could not be ruled out. Because counts were too low, about 18 rarely observed V segments, including chromosome 9 orphons, were excluded from the earlier analysis of a few hundred of the donors. In a later genetic analysis, a missense DCLRE1C variant was associated with V-gene and J-gene trimming of TCR beta chains, and the association was replicated in an independent cohort. Cytomegalovirus status was reported to be diagnosed by the classifier with high specificity and sensitivity in both the original and validation cohorts. Some IMGT-functional V segments, including TRBV6-2 and TRBV6-3, could not be distinguished by the 87-base-pair reads and were therefore excluded.

The receptor's source is a female donor in good health and CMV-seropositive. The sample consisted of PBMCs. The receptor chain draws on TRBV7-9 and TRBJ1-2; the best D guess is TRBD1, with 5 bases matching. The nucleotide sequence reads TGTGCCAGCAGCAAAGGGACTCCGGGGGCTAACTATGGCTACACCTTC. This sequence encodes CASSKGTPGANYGYTF. Here the CDR3 is joined to the reference TRBV7-9 and TRBJ1-2 genes, and the full variable domain is: DTGVSQNPRHKITKRGQNVTFRCDPISEHNRLYWYRQTLGQGPEFLTYFQNEAQLEKSRLLSDRFSAERPKGSFSTLEIQRTEQGDSAMYLCASSKGTPGANYGYTFGSGTRLTVV.